This is a list of T cell receptor beta chains from one sample in a study of CD8 T cells in ankylosing spondylitis. In TCRdb, the 5' RACE reads were re-called with MiXCR into one record per CDR3 protein. The data contain 250,000 or so distinct CDR3 sequences, 8% to 11% of them seen just once; the ten biggest clones take up about 3%. What was sequenced was blood, either unsorted or a sorted T cell fraction (not recorded which). The receptors stem from a male donor with ankylosing spondylitis or in good health (not recorded which). Each CDR3 is given with its conserved first and last residue.

j_gene	v_gene	len	CDR3aa
TRBJ1-2	TRBV12-3/TRBV12-4	12	CASSSTDYGYTF
TRBJ1-6	TRBV20-1	14	CSARGTGGRSPLHF
TRBJ2-3	TRBV2	14	CASSEMLAQDTQYF
TRBJ2-7	TRBV27	14	CASSFMGDSYEQYF
TRBJ1-4	TRBV12-3/TRBV12-4	15	CASSFLHSPREKLFF
TRBJ2-5	TRBV20-1	13	CSALAGDGETQYF
TRBJ2-3	TRBV6-1	15	CASKGISGWLGTQYF
TRBJ2-1	TRBV7-9	11	CASSPSYEQFF
TRBJ2-1	TRBV12-3/TRBV12-4	15	CASRLAGVVGDEQFF
TRBJ1-3	TRBV6-1	14	CASSGQNSGNTIYF
TRBJ2-1	TRBV4-2	14	CASSQVPGYNEQFF
TRBJ1-1	TRBV12-5	13	CASGLDRGTEAFF
TRBJ2-7	TRBV6-1	13	CASSGRGSYEQYF
TRBJ2-1	TRBV29-1	12	CSVGTGSNEQFF
TRBJ2-1	TRBV3-1	16	CASSQEGLGRPNEQFF
TRBJ1-2	TRBV30	16	CAWIRQGGTANYGYTF
TRBJ2-7	TRBV27	16	CASSPGTSGRFYEQYF
TRBJ2-1	TRBV21-1	16	CASSNISGGRLCVPFF
TRBJ2-7	TRBV5-1	16	CASSFAGGRSSYEQYF
TRBJ2-6	TRBV6-1	10	CASNANVLTF
TRBJ2-3	TRBV4-2	18	CASSRLLNSGKATDTQYF
TRBJ2-3	TRBV4-2	17	CASSRPNGAGVGDTQYF